The T cell receptor (beta chain) described here comes from a study of blood T cells in healthy people across ages. Per sample, a minimum of 6.5 million PBMCs were isolated. Notes on the study in general: Age advanced and TCR beta diversity per million T cells fell, roughly linearly.

About this clonotype: The antigen is undetermined.

In germline, CDR1 is DFQATT, CDR2 SNEGSKA (reference sequence). V was shortened by 1 base and J by 11 bases, with 23 bases between the two germline ends. This CDR3 is 15 amino acids long. PCR was performed a second time for roughly 7 to 11 cycles using a sample-barcoded 5' primer and a J-beta primer mix. Every cDNA molecule bore a tag from a template-switch adaptor containing 12 random nucleotides. TCRdb re-analysed the 5' RACE reads in MiXCR, keeping a single row per CDR3 protein. The sample has 700,000 to 850,000 distinct CDR3 sequences; approximately 35% are singletons. V usage is TRBV20-1 and J usage is TRBJ2-5, with a tentative D call TRBD2 (6 bases). The receptor was derived from a young man in good health. Sample: blood. CDR3 sequence reads: CSARGRRDLIDEQYF. CDR3 coding DNA: TGCAGTGCTAGAGGTAGGAGGGATCTAATCGATGAGCAGTACTTC.